The T cell receptor beta chain under discussion was sequenced for a study of identical twins. Deletions cut 1 base from V and 5 bases from J, with 3 bases between. The CDR3 has 11 residues. CDR1 and CDR2 from the germline V gene are LNHNV and YYDKDF (reference sequence). Each CDR3 protein is one row after TCRdb ran MiXCR on the 5' RACE reads. The sample yields fewer than 250,000 distinct CDR3 sequences, 7.5% seen once. This clonotype appeared many times. These data also featured in a second study, about yellow fever vaccine responses in identical twins.

This TCR was sampled from a young woman in good health. Material for sequencing was memory (CD45RO+) T cells sorted from blood. This chain connects TRBV15 to TRBJ2-7; the D is unclear. The CDR3 bases are TGTGCCACCAGCAGAGTCAACGAGCAGTACTTC. Amino acid sequence: CATSRVNEQYF.